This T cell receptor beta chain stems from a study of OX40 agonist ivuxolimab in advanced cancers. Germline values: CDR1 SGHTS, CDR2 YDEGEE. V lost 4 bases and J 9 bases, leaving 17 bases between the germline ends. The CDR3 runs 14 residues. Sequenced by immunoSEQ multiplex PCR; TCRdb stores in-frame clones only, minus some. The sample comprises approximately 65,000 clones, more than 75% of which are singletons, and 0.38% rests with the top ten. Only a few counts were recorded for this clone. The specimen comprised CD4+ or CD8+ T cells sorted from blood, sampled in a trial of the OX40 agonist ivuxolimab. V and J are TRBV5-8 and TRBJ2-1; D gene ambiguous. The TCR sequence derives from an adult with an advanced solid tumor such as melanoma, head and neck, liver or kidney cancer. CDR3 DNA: TGTGCCAGCAGCCCCACCTTTGTAGTCCGTGAGCAGTTCTTC. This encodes CASSPTFVVREQFF.